The clone carrying this T cell receptor (beta chain) turned up a few times. The antigen is undetermined. Unique molecular identifiers were attached to individual cDNA molecules. MiXCR was run by TCRdb on the 5' RACE reads, yielding one entry per CDR3 protein. The sample lists more than 65,000 distinct CDR3 sequences, over 10% occurring once. This entry belongs to a study of early T cells in non-severe SARS-CoV-2 infection. Overall study findings and caveats: Anti-spike CD8 responses were favored by VDJdb matching, which missed private and CD4 specificities.

The length of the CDR3 is 15 residues. Germline V gene data show CDR1 as MGHRA and CDR2 as YSYEKL. V lost 0 bases, J lost 0 bases, and 8 bases lay in between. The source material was whole blood, sampled at baseline. The receptor's source is an adult who was a healthcare worker with PCR-confirmed SARS-CoV-2 infection or an uninfected control (not recorded which). The chain carries TRBV4-1 and TRBJ1-1; no clear D gene. For the CDR3, the DNA is TGCGCCAGCAGCCAAGAAGCGGCCCTGAACACTGAAGCTTTCTTT. Amino acids: CASSQEAALNTEAFF.